The clone carrying this T cell receptor beta chain was detected many times. The antigen remains unidentified. Germline CDR1 is SGHTA and CDR2 is FQGNSA. This CDR3 contains 15 residues. Unmatched junction bases numbered 6, after V lost 5 bases and J lost 2 bases. Unique molecular identifiers were incorporated into the prepared TCRbeta library. One entry per CDR3 protein, called by TCRdb with MiXCR from the PCR reads. This table holds around 600,000 distinct CDR3 sequences, 23% found once. This record belongs to a study of T-cell reconstitution after alpha-beta-depleted transplantation in children. Whole-study results and caveats: After transplant, high TCRbeta diversity at day 60 in some patients arose from surviving recipient T cells and thymic progenitors. T-cell numbers and diversity one year post-transplant derived largely from freshly generated T cells. Several hundred expanded graft clones reportedly gave rise to the alpha-beta T cells present about two months after transplant.

The material was PBMCs, mostly from graft donor cells, obtained 360 days after TCRalphabeta/CD19-depleted stem cell transplant. The J gene is TRBJ2-5, the V gene TRBV7-2; 9 nucleotides align to TRBD1. This sequence was found in a boy younger than two who had a stem cell transplant for acute myeloid leukemia, so the T cells may come from the graft donor. In nucleotides, the CDR3 is TGTGCCAGCAGCCAACAGGGGGCGTTACAAGAGACCCAGTACTTC. This gives the protein CASSQQGALQETQYF.